The present TCR beta chain was sequenced within a study of identical twins. Findings and limits, study-wide: Weaker excess twin sharing was observed in beta out-of-frame sequences. With abundant cord blood beta clonotypes, insertions were fewer; memory repertoires showed no such pattern.

Everyone who gave samples was a healthy Caucasian. In regard to this clonotype: The antigen remains undetermined.

Trimming cost V 4 bases and J 4 bases, with 8 bases left between them. Looked up from germline, CDR1 is LNHDA and CDR2 is SQIVND (reference sequence). The CDR3 is 12 amino acids. It was template switching that added a universal primer site, and there were unique molecular identifiers on the cDNA. Each CDR3 protein is one row after TCRdb ran MiXCR on the 5' RACE reads. Among 690,000 or so distinct CDR3 sequences listed, 5.5% to 6.5% were seen once. Material: naive T cells sorted from blood. The TCR was taken from a man aged 18 to 30 in good health. The chain couples TRBV19 to TRBJ2-7; D unresolved. The CDR3 loop is CASSTDKYEQYF. The CDR3 DNA reads TGTGCCAGTAGTACCGATAAGTACGAGCAGTACTTC.